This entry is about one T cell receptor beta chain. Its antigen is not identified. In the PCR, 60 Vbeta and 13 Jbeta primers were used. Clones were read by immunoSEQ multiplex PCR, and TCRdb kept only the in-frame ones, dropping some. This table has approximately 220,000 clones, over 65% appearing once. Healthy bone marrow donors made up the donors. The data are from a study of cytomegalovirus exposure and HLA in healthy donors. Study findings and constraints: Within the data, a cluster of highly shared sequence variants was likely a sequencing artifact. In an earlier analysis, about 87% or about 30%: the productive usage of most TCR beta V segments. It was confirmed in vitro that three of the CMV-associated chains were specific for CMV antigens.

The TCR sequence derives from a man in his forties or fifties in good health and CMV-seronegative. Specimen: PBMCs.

CDR3: CASSHGGFYTF. The CDR3 coding sequence is TGTGCCAGCAGCCACGGAGGGTTTTACACCTTC. The chain links TRBV14 to TRBJ1-2; D ambiguous. The CDR3 covers 11 residues. V lost 3 bases and J lost 11, with 10 bases in between. Germline CDR1 is SGHDN and CDR2 is FVKESK.